This TCR beta chain was recovered during a study of graft-versus-host responses after intestinal transplantation. Broader study findings: Within allografts, high graft-versus-host to host-versus-graft clonal ratios were seen among patients with graft-donor T cell macrochimerism. The recipient marrow held GvH clones, and some of them showed up first in ileum or blood. Peak circulating GvH clone levels tracked with early post-transplant HvG declines.

CDR1 and CDR2 (germline): SNHLY, FYNNEI. This CDR3 comprises 16 residues. Germline trimming cut 4 bases from V and 8 bases from J; bases unmatched to any gene: 10. In the case of this clone: As yet, its antigen is unknown.

TCRdb's table, derived via immunoSEQ multiplex PCR, lists solely in-frame clones and lacks some. This sample has 90,000 to 95,000 clones, with roughly 91% found just once. Sequences were derived from unstimulated CD8+ T cells sorted from spleen or lymph node cells, sampled before intestinal transplant. The chain has TRBV2 and TRBJ1-4, with 10 bases fitting TRBD1. The clonotype was recovered from a human donor who received an intestinal transplant. The CDR3 sequence: CASSGGLGTGEEKLFF. DNA for the CDR3: TGTGCCAGCAGTGGGGGCCTTGGGACAGGGGAGGAAAAACTGTTTTTT.